This note documents a single T cell receptor (beta chain) sequence. Its antigen is undetermined. TCRdb passed the reads through MiXCR, listing each CDR3 protein once. The sample holds some 900,000 distinct CDR3 sequences, around a third seen once. This specimen belongs to a study of T cell repertoires in cytomegalovirus infection. The sequence was collected from a human donor in good health (CMV status not recorded). Some clones in this sample may be carry-over from other donors' samples. Sequencing was performed on cultured CD8+ T cells from PBMCs, taken from culture after CMV antigen stimulation.

The CDR3 loop is CASSLLAVSSYEQYF. DNA for the CDR3: TGTGCCAGCAGTCTGTTAGCGGTTAGCTCCTACGAGCAGTACTTC. The chain links TRBV12-3 or TRBV12-4 to TRBJ2-7; D is perhaps TRBD2 (6 bases). V was cut by 5 bases and J by 0 bases, with 14 bases left in between. CDR3 length equals 15 residues.